This TCR beta chain was recorded in a study of blood T cell repertoires in COVID-19. Study at large: Samples representing acute and convalescent COVID-19 were sourced from the United States, Italy and Spain.

Original methodology: Using reference gene primer amplification, nucleated cell counts were estimated. Method: immunoSEQ multiplex PCR; TCRdb's copy keeps in-frame clones and lacks some. The DNA was the basis for D and trimming; V, J and clone size are from that table. The sample shows 83,000 or so clones, 75% to 85% of them seen only once. The V gene's germline CDR1 is MNHEY and CDR2 SMNVEV (reference sequence). The CDR3 contains 16 residues. The V gene lost 1 base and the J gene lost 5 bases, with 15 bases spanning the gap. V gene TRBV27 combines with J gene TRBJ1-5; D ambiguous. Sequences were obtained from peripheral blood. This receptor was taken from a woman aged 80 or over with acute or convalescent COVID-19. The CDR3 region has the DNA TGTGCCAGCAGTTTATTAGTCGGCAGCGGCGATCAGCCCCAGCATTTT. Translating it yields CASSLLVGSGDQPQHF.